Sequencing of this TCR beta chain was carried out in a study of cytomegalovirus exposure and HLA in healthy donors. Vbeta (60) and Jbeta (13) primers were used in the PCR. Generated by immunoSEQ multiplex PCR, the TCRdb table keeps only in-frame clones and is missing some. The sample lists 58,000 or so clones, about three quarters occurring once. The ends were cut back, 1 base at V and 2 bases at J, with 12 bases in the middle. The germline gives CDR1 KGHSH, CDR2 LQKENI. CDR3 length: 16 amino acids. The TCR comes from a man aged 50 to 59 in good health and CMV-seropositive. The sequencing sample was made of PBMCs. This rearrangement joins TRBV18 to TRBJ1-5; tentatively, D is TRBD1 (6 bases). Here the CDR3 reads CASSPRGQPGNQPQHF. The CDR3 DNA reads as TGTGCCAGCTCACCACGAGGACAGCCCGGCAATCAGCCCCAGCATTTT. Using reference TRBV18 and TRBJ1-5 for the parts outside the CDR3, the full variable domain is NAGVMQNPRHLVRRRGQEARLRCSPMKGHSHVYWYRQLPEEGLKFMVYLQKENIIDESGMPKERFSAEFPKEGPSILRIQQVVRGDSAAYFCASSPRGQPGNQPQHFGDGTRLSIL.